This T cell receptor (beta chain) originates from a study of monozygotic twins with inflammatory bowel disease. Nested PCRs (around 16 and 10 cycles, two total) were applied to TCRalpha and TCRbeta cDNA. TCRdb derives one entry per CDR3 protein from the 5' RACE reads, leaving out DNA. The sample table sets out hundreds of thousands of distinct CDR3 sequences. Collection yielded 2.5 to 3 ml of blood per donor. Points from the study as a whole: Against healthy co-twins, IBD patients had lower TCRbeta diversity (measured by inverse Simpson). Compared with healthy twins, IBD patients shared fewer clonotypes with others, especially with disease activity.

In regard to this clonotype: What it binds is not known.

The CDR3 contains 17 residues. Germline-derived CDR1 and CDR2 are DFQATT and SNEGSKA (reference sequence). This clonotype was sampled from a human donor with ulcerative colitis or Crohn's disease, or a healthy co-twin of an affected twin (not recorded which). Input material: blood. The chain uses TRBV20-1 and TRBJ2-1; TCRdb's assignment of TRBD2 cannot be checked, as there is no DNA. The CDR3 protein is CSARGPTLALSYNEQFF.